Listed below are T cell receptor beta chains from one sample, sequenced in a study of blood T cell repertoires in COVID-19. Sequencing used immunoSEQ multiplex PCR; TCRdb keeps in-frame clones, though not all of them. The sample records 250,000 to 350,000 clones, 70% to 90% being singletons. The material sequenced was PBMCs or T cells enriched from blood (not recorded which). These receptors originate from a woman between 18 and 30 years old who had recovered from COVID-19. CDR3s include the opening cysteine and the closing phenylalanine or tryptophan. D genes are given only for firm matches. Clone size is shown for a subset of rows, as once, few, many or a class of expanded clone.

d_call j_call v_call clone_size cdr3_aa cdr3_nt
- TRBJ1-2 TRBV11-2 - CASSLPDSYGYTF TGTGCCAGCAGCTTACCCGACAGCTATGGCTACACCTTC
TRBD1 TRBJ2-1 TRBV11-3 few CASSRTGGQYEQFF TGTGCCAGCAGCCGGACAGGGGGCCAGTATGAGCAGTTCTTC
- TRBJ1-3 TRBV5-1 - CASSLEGQPSGNTIYF TGCGCCAGCAGCTTGGAGGGACAACCTTCTGGAAACACCATATATTTT
- TRBJ2-4 TRBV9 - CASSPPGEANIQYF TGTGCCAGCAGCCCCCCCGGGGAGGCTAACATTCAGTACTTC
TRBD1 TRBJ1-4 TRBV7-2 - CASSQDRGREKLFF TGTGCCAGCAGCCAGGACAGGGGCCGAGAAAAACTGTTTTTT
TRBD1 TRBJ1-2 TRBV24-1 - CATSARDRDSGGYTF TGTGCCACCAGTGCCCGGGACAGGGATTCTGGGGGCTACACCTTC
TRBD1 TRBJ1-3 TRBV19 - CASTDLRGRGGNTIYF TGTGCCAGTACCGATCTCAGGGGGCGCGGAGGAAACACCATATATTTT
TRBD2 TRBJ2-1 TRBV19 few CASSIVDGGASPYNEQFF TGTGCCAGTAGTATAGTAGACGGGGGGGCGAGCCCCTACAATGAGCAGTTCTTC
- TRBJ1-2 TRBV27 - CASSFGRYNVYTF TGTGCCAGCAGTTTCGGCAGGTATAATGTCTACACCTTC
- TRBJ2-7 TRBV19 - CASSIDSQSSYEQYF TGTGCCAGTAGTATTGACAGCCAGAGCTCCTACGAGCAGTACTTC
- TRBJ1-3 TRBV24-1 - CATSPRGWTNTIYF TGTGCCACCAGTCCCAGGGGTTGGACGAACACCATATATTTT
TRBD2 TRBJ2-3 TRBV27 few CASSLGTSGRDTQYF TGTGCCAGCAGTTTAGGGACTAGCGGGAGAGATACGCAGTATTTT
- TRBJ2-5 TRBV6-6 - CASSLPSSETQYF TGTGCCAGCAGCCTTCCTTCCTCAGAGACCCAGTACTTC
TRBD2 TRBJ2-3 TRBV18 - CASSPQTSGGLTDTQYF TGTGCCAGCTCACCACAGACTAGCGGGGGTTTGACAGATACGCAGTATTTT